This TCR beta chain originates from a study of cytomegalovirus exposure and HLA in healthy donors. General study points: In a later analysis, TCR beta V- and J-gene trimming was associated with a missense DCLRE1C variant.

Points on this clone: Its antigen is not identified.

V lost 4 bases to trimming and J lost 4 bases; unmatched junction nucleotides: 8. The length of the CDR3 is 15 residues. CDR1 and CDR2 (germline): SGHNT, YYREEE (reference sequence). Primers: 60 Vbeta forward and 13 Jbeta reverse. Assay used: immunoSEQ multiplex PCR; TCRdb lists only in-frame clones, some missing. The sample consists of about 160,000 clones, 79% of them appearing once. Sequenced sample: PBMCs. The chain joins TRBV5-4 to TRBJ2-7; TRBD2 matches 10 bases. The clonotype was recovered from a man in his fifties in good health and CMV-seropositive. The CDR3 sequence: CASSVASSGSYEQYF. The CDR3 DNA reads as TGTGCCAGCAGCGTGGCCTCTAGCGGGAGTTACGAGCAGTACTTC.